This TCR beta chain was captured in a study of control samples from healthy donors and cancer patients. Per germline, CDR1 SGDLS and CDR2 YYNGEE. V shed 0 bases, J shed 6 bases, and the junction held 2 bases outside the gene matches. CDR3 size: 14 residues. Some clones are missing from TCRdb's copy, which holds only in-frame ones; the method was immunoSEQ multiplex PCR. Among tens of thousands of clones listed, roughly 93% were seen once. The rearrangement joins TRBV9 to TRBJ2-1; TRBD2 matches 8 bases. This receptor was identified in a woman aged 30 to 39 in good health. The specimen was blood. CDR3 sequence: CASSVGTSLNEQFF. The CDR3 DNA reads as TGTGCCAGCAGCGTAGGGACTAGCCTCAATGAGCAGTTCTTC.